Presented here are 3 T cell receptor beta chains from one specimen sequenced in a study of metastatic and nonmetastatic thyroid tumors. From the PCR reads, TCRdb re-called clones with MiXCR. The sample includes 72,000 or so clones, roughly 18% of them seen just once. Patients were all untreated before their thyroid surgery. The specimen was blood. These TCRs come from a female donor with papillary thyroid cancer or a benign thyroid nodule (not recorded which). Some clones in this sample may be carry-over from other donors' samples.

In its sample, this clone was seen many times. The V call is TRBV10-3, the J call TRBJ1-4; D is ambiguous. Trimming cost V 6 bases and J 4 bases, with 9 bases left between them. The CDR3 consists of 13 residues. In germline, CDR1 is ENHRY, CDR2 SYGVKD. The chain's CDR3 is CAISDGYNEKLFF. Here the CDR3 DNA reads TGTGCCATCAGCGACGGCTATAATGAAAAACTGTTTTTT.

This clone was observed a few times. This rearrangement joins TRBV19 to TRBJ2-1, with 9 bases identical to TRBD2. V lost 9 bases and J lost 10; bases outside the gene matches: 7. Germline V gene sequence: CDR1 LNHDA, CDR2 SQIVND (reference sequence). The CDR3 spans 12 residues. The DNA for the CDR3 is TGTGCCAGCCCCAGGACTAGCGAAGAGCAGTTCTTC. It translates to CASPRTSEEQFF.

This clone occurred many times. The genes are TRBV25-1 and TRBJ2-3; D is ambiguous. The CDR3 consists of 13 residues. Looked up from germline, CDR1 is MGHDK and CDR2 is SYGVNS. Trimming pared 2 bases from V and 5 bases from J, leaving 8 bases between. For the CDR3, the DNA is TGTGCCAGCAGTGAAGGGGTGAGAGATACGCAGTATTTT. It specifies CASSEGVRDTQYF.